This T cell receptor beta chain was profiled in a study of shared clonotypes between healthy human individuals. Study in general: Those who served as donors were two women and a few men between the ages of 18 and 49.

Assay used: immunoSEQ multiplex PCR; TCRdb lists only in-frame clones, some missing. The data contain under 1,100,000 clones, around 74% of them singletons. This TCR came from a man aged 18 to 29 in good health. The specimen was memory CD4+ T cells sorted from blood. Documented subset: CD45RA-negative fraction.

The CDR3 region is CASRTGGGWMVTEAFF. The DNA of the CDR3 is TGTGCCAGTAGGACGGGGGGAGGTTGGATGGTAACTGAAGCTTTCTTT. V gene TRBV19 combines with J gene TRBJ1-1; maybe TRBD1 (5 bases). Germline CDR1 reads LNHDA; CDR2 reads SQIVND (reference sequence). V was shortened by 6 bases and J by 5 bases, with 22 bases between the two germline ends. CDR3 length equals 16 residues.